Shown below are 8 T cell receptor beta chains from a single sample sequenced in a study of OX40 agonist ivuxolimab in advanced cancers. Method: immunoSEQ multiplex PCR; TCRdb's copy keeps in-frame clones and lacks some. The top ten clones hold roughly 28% of a sample with around 22,000 clones, around 85% of them seen once. The source material was CD4+ or CD8+ T cells sorted from blood, sampled in a trial of the OX40 agonist ivuxolimab. These receptors all come from an adult with an advanced solid tumor such as melanoma, head and neck, liver or kidney cancer.

The DNA of the CDR3 is TGCAGCGGAAGGACAGGAACCTACGAGCAGTACTTC. This sequence encodes CSGRTGTYEQYF. The rearrangement joins TRBV29-1 to TRBJ2-7; 7 nucleotides line up with TRBD1. Unmatched junction bases numbered 5, after V lost 7 bases and J lost 2 bases. Germline lookup yields CDR1 SQVTM and CDR2 ANQGSEA. The CDR3 runs 12 residues.

The rearrangement links TRBV27 to TRBJ2-1; a weak D match, TRBD2 (6 bases). The V gene lost 8 bases and the J gene lost 6 bases, with 23 bases spanning the gap. This CDR3 comprises 16 residues. The germline V gene encodes CDR1 MNHEY and CDR2 SMNVEV (reference sequence). The CDR3 region has the DNA TGTGCCAGCGAAACCTTCCGGGACTCAAAAGTCAATGAGCAGTTCTTC. Translating gives CASETFRDSKVNEQFF.

The gene calls are TRBV19 and TRBJ2-7; no firm D call. Germline CDR1 reads LNHDA; CDR2 reads SQIVND (reference sequence). This CDR3 has 14 amino acids. Trimming took off 3 bases at V and 2 bases at J, with 11 bases between the two ends. For the CDR3, the DNA is TGTGCCAGTAGTATCTTTGGGGAAACCTACGAGCAGTACTTC. Translating gives CASSIFGETYEQYF.

The chain is built from TRBV11-3 and TRBJ2-1; the D call may be TRBD1 or TRBD2 (5 bases each). The germline gives CDR1 SGHNT, CDR2 YENEEA. CDR3 length: 16 amino acids. V shed 4 bases and J shed 6 bases, with 19 bases lying between them. The CDR3 is CASSSWDLGPPNEQFF. CDR3 DNA: TGTGCCAGCAGCTCCTGGGACCTCGGGCCCCCCAATGAGCAGTTCTTC.

This clone was seen just once. This sequence joins TRBV7-6 and TRBJ2-7; D is unresolved. The CDR3 sequence is 16 residues long. Germline CDR1 SGHVS, CDR2 FNYEAQ. Deletions cut 1 base from V and 0 bases from J, with 13 bases between. The CDR3 is CASSLGMARSSYEQYF. DNA of the CDR3: TGTGCCAGCAGCTTAGGGATGGCTCGGAGCTCCTACGAGCAGTACTTC.

The chain carries TRBV29-1 and TRBJ2-7; 9 bases agree with TRBD1. With V trimmed by 6 bases and J by 4 bases, 4 bases remained unmatched. Germline V gene lookup returns CDR1 SQVTM and CDR2 ANQGSEA. The CDR3 sequence is 12 residues long. CDR3 protein: CSVTGGAYEQYF. CDR3 sequence (DNA): TGCAGCGTAACAGGGGGCGCGTACGAGCAGTACTTC.

The chain carries TRBV4-2 and TRBJ1-2; 7 bases are a match to TRBD1. Germline V CDR1 and CDR2: LGHNA, YNFKEQ. There are 15 residues in the CDR3. The junction had 10 bases not matched to a gene; V was cut back by 5 bases and J by 4 bases. Here the CDR3 reads CASSLSPGQIYGYTF. The CDR3 DNA follows: TGTGCCAGCAGCTTATCCCCGGGACAGATCTATGGCTACACCTTC.

This rearrangement joins TRBV11-3 to TRBJ2-7; TRBD2 aligns across 10 bases. Losses at the gene ends were 5 bases for V and 4 bases for J; bases not matched to a gene: 8. CDR1 and CDR2 (germline): SGHNT, YENEEA. This CDR3 spans 15 amino acids. The CDR3 region is CASSHGASGGYEQYF. CDR3 bases: TGTGCCAGCAGCCATGGCGCTAGCGGGGGTTACGAGCAGTACTTC. The full variable domain, with the rest looked up from reference TRBV11-3 and TRBJ2-7, is EAGVVQSPRYKIIEKKQPVAFWCNPISGHNTLYWYLQNLGQGPELLIRYENEEAVDDSQLPKDRFSAERLKGVDSTLKIQPAELGDSAVYLCASSHGASGGYEQYFGPGTRLTVT.